This T cell receptor beta chain derives from a study of T-cell reconstitution after alpha-beta-depleted transplantation in children. The CDR3 totals 13 residues. Germline lookup yields CDR1 DFQATT and CDR2 SNEGSKA (reference sequence). V dropped 0 bases and J dropped 10 bases, with 13 bases sitting between them. Unique molecular identifiers were incorporated into the prepared TCRbeta library. TCRdb analysed the PCR reads with MiXCR anew, one entry per CDR3 protein. The top ten clones hold around 4% of a sample with 350,000 to 450,000 distinct CDR3 sequences, over 20% of them seen once. This clonotype was observed many times.

This chain links TRBV20-1 with TRBJ2-1; either TRBD1 or TRBD2 may fit D (5 bases each). This clonotype was sampled from a human donor who donated a stem cell graft to a child with acute myeloid leukemia. The sequences come from PBMCs from the stem cell graft donor, collected from the stem cell graft. The CDR3 spells CSARDQPGTEQFF. CDR3 nucleotide sequence: TGCAGTGCTAGAGACCAACCCGGGACGGAGCAGTTCTTC.